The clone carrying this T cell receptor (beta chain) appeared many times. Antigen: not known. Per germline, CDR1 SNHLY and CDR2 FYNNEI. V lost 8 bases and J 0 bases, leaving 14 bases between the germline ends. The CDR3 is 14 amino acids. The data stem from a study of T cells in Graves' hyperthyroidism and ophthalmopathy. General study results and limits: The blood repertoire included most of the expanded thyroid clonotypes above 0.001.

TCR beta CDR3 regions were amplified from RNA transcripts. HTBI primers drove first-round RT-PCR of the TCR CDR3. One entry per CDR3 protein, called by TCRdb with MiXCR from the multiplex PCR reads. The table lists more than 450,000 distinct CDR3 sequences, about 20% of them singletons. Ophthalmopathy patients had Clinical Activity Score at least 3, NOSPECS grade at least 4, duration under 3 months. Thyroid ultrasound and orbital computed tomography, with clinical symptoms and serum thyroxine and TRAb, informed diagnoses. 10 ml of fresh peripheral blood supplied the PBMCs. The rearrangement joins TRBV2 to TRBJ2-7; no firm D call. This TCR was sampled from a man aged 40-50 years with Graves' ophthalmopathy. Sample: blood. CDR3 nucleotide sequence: TGTGCCAGCGTTCCCGGCAGGAGCTCCTACGAGCAGTACTTC. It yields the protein CASVPGRSSYEQYF.